Listed here are 5 T cell receptor beta chains from one sample, sequenced in a study of identical twins. TCRdb passed the 5' RACE reads through MiXCR, listing each CDR3 protein once. This table holds 470,000 or so distinct CDR3 sequences, approximately 24% found once. The same specimen was also included in a second study, on T cells expressing NK-cell markers.

The sample was CD4+ T cells sorted from blood. The origin of the receptors is a woman between 18 and 29 years old in good health.

CDR3 DNA: TGCAGTGCTGCCAGGGGGCCGGGCGGTCCGAACACTGAAGCTTTCTTT. Its translation: CSAARGPGGPNTEAFF. V is TRBV20-1 and J is TRBJ1-1, with 8 bases matching TRBD1. The CDR3 spans 16 residues. Germline V gives CDR1 DFQATT, CDR2 SNEGSKA (reference sequence). Unmatched junction bases numbered 12, after V lost 5 bases and J lost 1 base.

The rearrangement links TRBV10-2 to TRBJ2-1, with D maybe TRBD2 (5 bases). Trimming stripped 3 bases from V and 2 bases from J, with 11 bases between. The CDR3 consists of 15 residues. CDR1 WSHSY and CDR2 SAAADI come from the germline V gene. In nucleotides, the CDR3 is TGCGCCAGCAGTGATCGGCGAGGGCCCTACAATGAGCAGTTCTTC. This sequence encodes CASSDRRGPYNEQFF.

V and J are TRBV2 and TRBJ2-5; D gene unclear. The CDR3 is 13 residues long. Germline V gene data show CDR1 as SNHLY and CDR2 as FYNNEI. Trimming took 4 bases from V and 1 from J, leaving 7 bases between them. CDR3 sequence: CASSAEAQETQYF. CDR3 in DNA: TGTGCCAGCAGTGCTGAAGCCCAAGAGACCCAGTACTTC.

Remarks on this clonotype: A junction end diverges from the germline sequence, so it may reflect a read error. The CDR3 region has the DNA TGCGCCAGCAGCTTGGAGTCCGGGGATTTGCAGGACTTC. Its protein is CASSLESGDLQDF. The chain uses TRBV5-1 and TRBJ2-7, with D possibly being TRBD2 (5 bases). Germline lookup yields CDR1 SGHRS and CDR2 YFSETQ. The CDR3 is made up of 13 amino acids.

The count of this clonotype is one. This sequence joins TRBV6-5 and TRBJ2-3; D may be TRBD2 (5 bases). The CDR3 is 13 residues long. Germline CDR1 reads MNHEY; CDR2 reads SVGAGI. V lost 5 bases to trimming and J lost 7 bases, with 13 bases between them. The chain's CDR3 is CASSHRERYTQYF. CDR3 nucleotide sequence: TGTGCCAGCAGTCACCGGGAAAGATATACGCAGTATTTT.